One and the same sample provided the 15 T cell receptor beta chains below, sequenced in a study of T cells in Graves' hyperthyroidism and ophthalmopathy. Amplified TCR beta CDR3 regions came from RNA transcripts. Using the HTBI primer set, a first-round RT-PCR was run on the TCR CDR3. MiXCR was run by TCRdb on the multiplex PCR reads, yielding one entry per CDR3 protein. Of 360,000 or so distinct CDR3 sequences detected, 15% to 20% appear once; the ten largest clones hold 15%. Input material: blood. These receptors were obtained from a woman aged 40 to 49 with Graves' ophthalmopathy.

This clonotype was seen many times. The V call is TRBV6-2 or TRBV6-3, the J call TRBJ2-7; the D is unclear. Germline CDR1 reads MNHEY; CDR2 reads SVGEGT. V shed 7 bases and J shed 6 bases, with 28 bases lying between them. The CDR3 loop spans 17 amino acids. CDR3: CASTPRAGGVLGSEQYF. The DNA of the CDR3 is TGTGCCAGCACCCCCCGGGCAGGTGGGGTTCTAGGATCCGAGCAGTACTTC.

This clonotype occurred many times. The chain links TRBV12-3 or TRBV12-4 to TRBJ2-2; D could derive from TRBD1 or TRBD2 (5 bases each). The V end lost 3 bases, the J end lost 6 bases, and 11 bases lay between the germline ends. The CDR3 spans 14 residues. The CDR3 bases are TGTGCCAGCAGTTTGGAGAGGGGCCCCGGGGAGCTGTTTTTT. It specifies CASSLERGPGELFF.

The gene calls are TRBV4-2 and TRBJ1-1, with 12 bases that match TRBD1. The CDR3 loop spans 17 amino acids. In germline, CDR1 is LGHNA, CDR2 YNFKEQ. The V and J ends lost 7 bases and 0 bases, in that order; junction bases with no gene match: 9. The CDR3: CASNTGTGGLVNTEAFF. Here the CDR3 DNA reads TGTGCCAGCAACACCGGGACAGGGGGCTTGGTGAACACTGAAGCTTTCTTT.

The chain has TRBV6-1 and TRBJ1-5, with TRBD1 identical over 7 bases. Germline assignment: CDR1 MNHNS and CDR2 SASEGT. The J segment lost 2 bases and the V segment lost 2 bases, leaving 6 bases of the junction unmatched. The CDR3 contains 16 residues. CDR3 sequence reads: CASSERGQGGNQPQHF. CDR3 in DNA: TGTGCCAGCAGTGAACGGGGGCAGGGGGGCAATCAGCCCCAGCATTTT.

There are many counts of this clonotype. The chain uses TRBV27 and TRBJ2-7, with TRBD2 identical over 14 bases. CDR1 MNHEY and CDR2 SMNVEV come from the germline V gene (reference sequence). This CDR3 has 14 residues. V shed 8 bases, J shed 9 bases, and the junction held 9 bases outside the gene matches. The CDR3 sequence: CASAAGLAGGWQYF. The CDR3, as DNA: TGTGCCAGCGCGGCCGGACTAGCGGGAGGCTGGCAGTACTTC.

This clonotype appeared many times. The V call is TRBV20-1, the J call TRBJ2-7, with no clear D. Deletions cut 2 bases from V and 6 bases from J, with 17 bases between. Germline CDR1 and CDR2: DFQATT and SNEGSKA (reference sequence). The CDR3 is 14 residues long. The CDR3 spells CSARSSTSTLEQYF. As DNA, the CDR3 is TGCAGTGCTAGATCGTCGACGAGCACCCTCGAGCAGTACTTC.

This clonotype was counted at least ten times. The chain carries TRBV12-3 or TRBV12-4 and TRBJ2-2; TRBD2 is a possible D gene (5 bases). This CDR3 has 13 amino acids. V was shortened by 11 bases and J by 1 base, with 11 bases between the two germline ends. In DNA, the CDR3 is TGTGCCGGGAGAAGCATGAACACCGGGGAGCTGTTTTTT. Amino acid sequence: CAGRSMNTGELFF.

V usage is TRBV9 and J usage is TRBJ2-3; TRBD2 agrees at 7 bases. This CDR3 spans 14 amino acids. The germline gives CDR1 SGDLS, CDR2 YYNGEE. The trim removed 4 bases at V and 6 bases at J, leaving 8 bases unmatched. CDR3 amino acids: CASSPRGVSDTQYF. In DNA form, the CDR3 reads TGTGCCAGCAGCCCCCGGGGGGTCTCTGATACGCAGTATTTT.

This clonotype was found many times. V and J are TRBV20-1 and TRBJ2-2; 8 bases agree with TRBD2. CDR3 size: 16 residues. The V gene's germline CDR1 is DFQATT and CDR2 SNEGSKA (reference sequence). V shed 6 bases and J 0 bases; nucleotides not matched to a gene: 9. CDR3 region: CSAWTSLTPNTGELFF. CDR3 in DNA: TGCAGTGCCTGGACTAGCCTTACGCCGAACACCGGGGAGCTGTTTTTT.

This clonotype was seen many times. This rearrangement joins TRBV6-2 or TRBV6-3 to TRBJ2-7, with no clear D. Germline V CDR1 and CDR2: MNHEY, SVGEGT. This CDR3 is built from 13 residues. V lost 4 bases and J lost 4, with 11 bases in between. DNA for the CDR3: TGTGCCAGCAGTTTCGGTACGCCATACGAGCAGTACTTC. Protein product: CASSFGTPYEQYF.

This clonotype was seen many times. The chain joins TRBV12-3 or TRBV12-4 to TRBJ1-5; 8 nucleotides agree with TRBD1. CDR3 size: 14 residues. Unmatched junction bases numbered 7, after V lost 7 bases and J lost 5 bases. CDR3 in DNA: TGTGCCAGCACTAGAGGACAGGGACATCAGCCCCAGCATTTT. Translation gives CASTRGQGHQPQHF.

This clonotype was detected ten times or more. The junction departs from germline at one end; a sequencing error may be responsible. V is TRBV27 and J is TRBJ1-6, with 8 positions matching TRBD1. The CDR3 runs 16 residues. Looked up from germline, CDR1 is MNHEY and CDR2 is SMNVEV (reference sequence). CDR3 coding DNA: TGTGCCAGCAGTATATCCGGGACAGGAGTTAATTCACCCCTCCACTTT. It is translated as CASSISGTGVNSPLHF.

This clonotype was seen many times. This rearrangement joins TRBV27 to TRBJ2-5; D may be TRBD2 (5 bases). The CDR3 extends over 14 amino acids. Germline V gene sequence: CDR1 MNHEY, CDR2 SMNVEV (reference sequence). The V end was cut by 6 bases, the J end by 4 bases, with 15 bases between. CDR3 DNA sequence: TGTGCCAGCAGACGGACTCCAGTTGGAGAGACCCAGTACTTC. Residues: CASRRTPVGETQYF.

In this sample, this clonotype turned up many times. The rearrangement links TRBV6-2 or TRBV6-3 to TRBJ2-7; D could derive from TRBD1 or TRBD2 (5 bases each). This CDR3 is 14 amino acids long. Germline loops: CDR1 MNHEY, CDR2 SVGEGT. V was shortened by 4 bases and J by 6 bases, with 16 bases between the two germline ends. The CDR3 sequence: CASSSSREIREQYF. The CDR3 nucleotides read TGTGCCAGCAGTTCGAGCAGGGAGATTCGCGAGCAGTACTTC.

To note about this clonotype: A clone one base away is much larger, so this may be a read error. Since no conserved phenylalanine or tryptophan closes the CDR3, a read error is the likely cause. The V and J genes are TRBV6-1 and TRBJ1-5, with D perhaps matching TRBD1 (5 bases). Trimming took off 6 bases at V and 1 base at J, with 10 bases between the two ends. Germline V gene sequence: CDR1 MNHNS, CDR2 SASEGT. This CDR3 is built from 14 residues. The CDR3 DNA sequence: TGTGCCAGCAGGAACGCAGGGAGCAATCAGCCCCAGCATCTT. Its translation is CASRNAGSNQPQHL.